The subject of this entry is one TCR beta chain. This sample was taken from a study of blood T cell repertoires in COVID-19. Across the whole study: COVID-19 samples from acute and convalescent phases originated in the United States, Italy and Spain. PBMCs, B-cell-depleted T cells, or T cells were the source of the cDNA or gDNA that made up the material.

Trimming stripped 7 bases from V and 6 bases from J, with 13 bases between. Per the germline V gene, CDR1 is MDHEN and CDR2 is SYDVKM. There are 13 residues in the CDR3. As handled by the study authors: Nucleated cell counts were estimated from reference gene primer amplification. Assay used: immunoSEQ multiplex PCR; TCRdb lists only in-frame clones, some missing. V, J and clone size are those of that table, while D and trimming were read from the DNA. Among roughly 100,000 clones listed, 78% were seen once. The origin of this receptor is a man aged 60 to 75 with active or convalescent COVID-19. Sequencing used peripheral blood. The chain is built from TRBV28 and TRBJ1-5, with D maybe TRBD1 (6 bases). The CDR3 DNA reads TGTGCCAGCATCGTGGGGGCGGGTCAGCCCCAGCATTTT. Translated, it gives CASIVGAGQPQHF.